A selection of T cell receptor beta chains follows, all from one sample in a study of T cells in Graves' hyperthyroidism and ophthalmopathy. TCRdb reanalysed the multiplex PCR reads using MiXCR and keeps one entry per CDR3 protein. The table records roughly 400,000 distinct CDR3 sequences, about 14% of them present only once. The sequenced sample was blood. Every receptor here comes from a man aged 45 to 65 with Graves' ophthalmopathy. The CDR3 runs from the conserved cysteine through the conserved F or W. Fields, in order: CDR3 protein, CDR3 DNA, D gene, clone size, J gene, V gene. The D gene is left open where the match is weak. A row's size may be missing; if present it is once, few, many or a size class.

CDR3: CASRDPGYGYTF
DNA: TGTGCCAGCAGGGACCCAGGTTATGGCTACACCTTC
D: .
size: many
J: TRBJ1-2
V: TRBV12-3/TRBV12-4

CDR3: CASSQILGLGYTF
DNA: TGTGCCAGCAGCCAGATATTAGGGCTCGGCTACACCTTC
D: .
size: few
J: TRBJ1-2
V: TRBV14

CDR3: CSASRQGDGNTIYF
DNA: TGCAGTGCTAGTCGGCAGGGAGACGGAAACACCATATATTTT
D: .
size: once
J: TRBJ1-3
V: TRBV20-1

CDR3: CASSLVGGYTF
DNA: TGTGCCAGCAGTTTAGTTGGGGGCTACACCTTC
D: .
size: many
J: TRBJ1-2
V: TRBV7-2

CDR3: CAWSVPFRAGVIGSEQFF
DNA: TGTGCCTGGAGTGTACCTTTCCGGGCGGGAGTAATTGGGAGTGAGCAGTTCTTC
D: TRBD2
size: many
J: TRBJ2-1
V: TRBV30

CDR3: CASSLDPGQGTGEQYF
DNA: TGTGCCAGCAGTTTGGATCCGGGACAGGGGACGGGAGAGCAGTACTTC
D: TRBD1
size: .
J: TRBJ2-7
V: TRBV27

CDR3: CASSLAAGSNQPQHF
DNA: TGTGCCAGCAGCTTGGCCGCAGGGAGCAATCAGCCCCAGCATTTT
D: .
size: many
J: TRBJ1-5
V: TRBV5-5

CDR3: CASSQERTSGRGGGTQYF
DNA: TGCGCCAGCAGCCAAGAGCGGACTAGCGGGAGGGGCGGAGGGACCCAGTACTTC
D: TRBD2
size: few
J: TRBJ2-5
V: TRBV4-1

CDR3: CSVEVRMNTEAFF
DNA: TGCAGCGTTGAAGTCAGAATGAACACTGAAGCTTTCTTT
D: .
size: .
J: TRBJ1-1
V: TRBV29-1

CDR3: CASGEVWDTQYF
DNA: TGCGCCAGCGGTGAGGTCTGGGATACGCAGTATTTT
D: .
size: few
J: TRBJ2-3
V: TRBV10-1

CDR3: CASSLGANTEAFF
DNA: TGCGCCAGCAGCTTGGGAGCTAACACTGAAGCTTTCTTT
D: .
size: many
J: TRBJ1-1
V: TRBV5-1

CDR3: CASSQDWTGEGTEAFF
DNA: TGTGCCAGCAGCCAAGATTGGACAGGGGAGGGGACTGAAGCTTTCTTT
D: TRBD1
size: many
J: TRBJ1-1
V: TRBV3-1

CDR3: CASSQGELFF
DNA: TGTGCCAGCAGCCAAGGGGAGCTGTTTTTT
D: .
size: many
J: TRBJ2-2
V: TRBV3-1

CDR3: CASSLAGGPYEQFF
DNA: TGTGCCAGCAGTTTAGCGGGAGGGCCCTATGAGCAGTTCTTC
D: TRBD2
size: many
J: TRBJ2-1
V: TRBV28

CDR3: CATSPDTQYYGYTF
DNA: TGTGCCACCAGTCCGGACACCCAGTACTATGGCTACACCTTC
D: .
size: few
J: TRBJ1-2
V: TRBV24-1

CDR3: CASSPPNSGRSGNEQFF
DNA: TGTGCCAGCTCACCACCTAATAGCGGGAGATCGGGAAATGAGCAGTTCTTC
D: TRBD2
size: .
J: TRBJ2-1
V: TRBV19

CDR3: CASSHRGYYGYTF
DNA: TGTGCCAGCAGTCACAGGGGTTACTATGGCTACACCTTC
D: TRBD1
size: few
J: TRBJ1-2
V: TRBV6-1

CDR3: CASSRLEIASTDTQYF
DNA: TGTGCCAGCAGCCGACTGGAAATCGCTAGCACAGATACGCAGTATTTT
D: .
size: few
J: TRBJ2-3
V: TRBV3-1

CDR3: CASSRGLAGGIEQFF
DNA: TGTGCCAGCAGTAGGGGACTAGCGGGAGGGATTGAGCAGTTCTTC
D: TRBD2
size: many
J: TRBJ2-1
V: TRBV12-3/TRBV12-4